This TCR beta chain was sequenced in a study of regulatory T cells in long-lasting Graves disease. Overall study context: Graves' patients, newly diagnosed, had taken antithyroid drugs under 3 months. Study conclusions and caveats: It was peripheral blood alone, not thyroid tissue, that was studied.

Described time point: newly diagnosed GD, antithyroid drugs for less than 3 months. PBMCs were the source of the RNA used for TCR sequencing. Researchers made TCR beta libraries by using iRepertoire HTBI primers and running Arm-PCR on CDR3 regions. One entry per CDR3 protein, called by TCRdb with MiXCR from the multiplex PCR reads. The table lists hundreds of thousands of distinct CDR3 sequences, 16% of them singletons, with 15% to 20% in the top ten. The V gene end was trimmed by 3 bases and the J gene end by 2 bases; junction bases not matched to a gene: 6. The CDR3 is 16 amino acids. Germline V gives CDR1 MNHNS, CDR2 SASEGT. Comment on this clonotype: Its cognate antigen is unknown.

The same specimen was also included in a second study, on T cells in Graves' hyperthyroidism and ophthalmopathy. That source adds: Among clonotypes expanded in thyroid above 0.001, most were also found in blood.

This clonotype originated in a woman aged 30 to 39 with Graves disease. The sample was peripheral blood mononuclear cells (PBMCs), taken at new diagnosis, from a patient treated with antithyroid drugs. The rearrangement uses TRBV6-1 and TRBJ2-1, with 8 bases lining up with TRBD2. The chain's CDR3 is CASSEGTRGTYNEQFF. CDR3 nucleotides: TGTGCCAGCAGTGAGGGGACTAGAGGCACCTACAATGAGCAGTTCTTC.